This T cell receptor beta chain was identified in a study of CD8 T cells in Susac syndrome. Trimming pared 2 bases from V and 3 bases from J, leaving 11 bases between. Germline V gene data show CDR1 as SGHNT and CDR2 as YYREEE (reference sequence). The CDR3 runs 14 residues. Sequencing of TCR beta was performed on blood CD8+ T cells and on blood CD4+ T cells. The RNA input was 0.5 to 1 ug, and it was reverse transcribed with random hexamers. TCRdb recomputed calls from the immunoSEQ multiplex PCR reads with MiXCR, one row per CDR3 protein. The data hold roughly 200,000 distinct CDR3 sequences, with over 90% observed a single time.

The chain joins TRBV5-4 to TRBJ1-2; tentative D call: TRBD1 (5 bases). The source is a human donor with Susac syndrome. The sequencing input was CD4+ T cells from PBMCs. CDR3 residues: CASSLVQADYGYTF. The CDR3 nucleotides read TGTGCCAGCAGCTTAGTACAGGCCGACTATGGCTACACCTTC.